This T cell receptor beta chain was retrieved from a study of shared clonotypes between healthy human individuals. This CDR3 spans 11 amino acids. V shed 9 bases, J shed 7 bases, and the junction held 3 bases outside the gene matches. Germline assignment: CDR1 LNHDA and CDR2 SQIVND (reference sequence). On this clone: Its antigen is undetermined.

Selected positively for CCR7 and CD45RO-negative, naive CD8 cells excluded terminally differentiated effector memory CD45RA+ cells. Each PCR replicate from the sorted subsets contained about 200 ng DNA, which is 30,000 or so T cell genomes. Repertoires were generated with immunoSEQ multiplex PCR, while TCRdb's copy carries only in-frame clones and drops some. The data show millions of clones, 85% to 95% seen once. Findings and limits, study-wide: A handful of donors shared approximately 5% of their naive CD4 clonotypes.

This chain joins TRBV19 and TRBJ1-2; 9 nucleotides align to TRBD1. Material for sequencing was naive CD8+ T cells from PBMCs. The TCR was taken from a young man in good health. Some clones in this sample may be carry-over from other donors' samples. CDR3 region: CASRTGAGYTF. The CDR3, as DNA: TGTGCCAGCCGGACAGGGGCTGGCTACACCTTC.